This TCR beta chain was sequenced for a study of patients and donors after allogeneic stem cell transplantation. TCRdb ran MiXCR on the RT-PCR reads and lists one entry per CDR3 protein. The table has approximately 200,000 distinct CDR3 sequences, roughly two fifths seen once. Looked up from germline, CDR1 is MDHEN and CDR2 is SYDVKM. Trimming took off 6 bases at V and 8 bases at J, with 13 bases between the two ends. The CDR3 is 13 amino acids. This clonotype was counted only a few times. The TCR originated in a human donor who was either an allogeneic HSCT recipient or a stem cell or donor lymphocyte infusion donor (not recorded which). It is not recorded whose cells these are; they may come from a transplant donor. This chain uses TRBV28 with TRBJ1-4; D might be TRBD1 (6 bases). Sequencing was performed on blood, either unsorted or a sorted T cell fraction (not recorded which). The CDR3 spells CASSFGQREKLFF. DNA of the CDR3: TGTGCCAGCAGCTTCGGACAGAGGGAAAAACTGTTTTTT.